Detailed here is one T cell receptor (beta chain). The V segment lost 11 bases and the J segment 4 bases; nucleotides outside the gene matches: 4. This CDR3 is 12 amino acids long. These data originate in a study of blood T cell repertoires in COVID-19. Profiling relied on immunoSEQ multiplex PCR, and the TCRdb table lists in-frame clones only, not all of them. The sample comprises 200,000 to 250,000 clones, 75% to 90% of which are singletons, and around 3.7% rests with the top ten. This receptor was identified in a woman in her 30s who had been exposed to COVID-19. Sequences were obtained from PBMCs or T cells enriched from blood (not recorded which). The gene calls are TRBV12-3 or TRBV12-4 and TRBJ1-3, with 8 bases that match TRBD1. The CDR3, as DNA: TGTGCCGCAGGGGGCGACGGAAACACCATATATTTT. It is translated as CAAGGDGNTIYF.